The 6 T cell receptor beta chains in this list originate from one sample, sequenced in a study of OX40 agonist ivuxolimab in advanced cancers. Sequenced by immunoSEQ multiplex PCR; TCRdb stores in-frame clones only, minus some. The sample lists about 73,000 clones, around nine tenths occurring once. Material: CD4+ or CD8+ T cells sorted from blood, obtained in a trial of the OX40 agonist ivuxolimab. The origin of the receptors is an adult with an advanced solid tumor such as melanoma, head and neck, liver or kidney cancer.

CDR3 DNA sequence: TGTGCCAGCAGCTTATGGCAAGAGAAGACCCAGTACTTC. This gives the protein CASSLWQEKTQYF. The V call is TRBV11-2, the J call TRBJ2-5; no definite D call. This CDR3 is built from 13 residues. Looked up from germline, CDR1 is SGHAT and CDR2 is FQNNGV. Trimming shortened V by 2 bases and J by 6 bases, and 10 bases separated the two germline ends. Full variable domain (missing parts from reference TRBV11-2 and TRBJ2-5): EAGVAQSPRYKIIEKRQSVAFWCNPISGHATLYWYQQILGQGPKLLIQFQNNGVVDDSQLPKDRFSAERLKGVDSTLKIQPAKLEDSAVYLCASSLWQEKTQYFGPGTRLLVL.

The J gene is TRBJ2-5, the V gene TRBV7-2; D may be TRBD2 (5 bases). The CDR3 is 12 amino acids. The V end was cut by 5 bases, the J end by 7 bases, with 11 bases between. Germline V gene sequence: CDR1 SGHTA, CDR2 FQGNSA. CDR3 sequence (DNA): TGTGCCAGCAGCCCGGATGGAGGGACCCAGTACTTC. Translating it yields CASSPDGGTQYF.

The rearrangement links TRBV19 to TRBJ1-2; D not certain. CDR3 length equals 9 residues. V was clipped by 8 bases and J by 8 bases, with 6 bases between them. Germline lookup yields CDR1 LNHDA and CDR2 SQIVND (reference sequence). In DNA, the CDR3 is TGTGCCAGTGGCAACGGCTACACCTTC. It specifies CASGNGYTF.

This clone was counted between two and nine times. The rearrangement links TRBV5-1 to TRBJ1-2; D is ambiguous. CDR3 length equals 14 residues. The germline CDR1 and CDR2 sequences are SGHRS and YFSETQ. V lost 0 bases and J lost 4, with 10 bases in between. As DNA, the CDR3 is TGCGCCAGCAGCTTGGCCGAGGGAGGCTATGGCTACACCTTC. It yields the protein CASSLAEGGYGYTF.

This clone was detected only a few times. The chain links TRBV6-6 to TRBJ1-1; D remains ambiguous. In germline, CDR1 is MNHNY, CDR2 SVGAGI (reference sequence). The CDR3 totals 14 residues. The V gene lost 2 bases and the J gene lost 6 bases, with 13 bases spanning the gap. CDR3 nucleotide sequence: TGTGCCAGCAGTTACGGAGGCAAGGAGGCTGAAGCTTTCTTT. Protein: CASSYGGKEAEAFF.

The CDR3 region has the DNA TGCGCCAGCAGCCAAACCCCGGACCGCTACGAGCAGTACTTC. Translated, it gives CASSQTPDRYEQYF. The rearrangement uses TRBV5-1 and TRBJ2-7, with unresolved D. V was shortened by 4 bases and J by 3 bases, with 14 bases between the two germline ends. The CDR3 has 14 amino acids. The germline V gene encodes CDR1 SGHRS and CDR2 YFSETQ.